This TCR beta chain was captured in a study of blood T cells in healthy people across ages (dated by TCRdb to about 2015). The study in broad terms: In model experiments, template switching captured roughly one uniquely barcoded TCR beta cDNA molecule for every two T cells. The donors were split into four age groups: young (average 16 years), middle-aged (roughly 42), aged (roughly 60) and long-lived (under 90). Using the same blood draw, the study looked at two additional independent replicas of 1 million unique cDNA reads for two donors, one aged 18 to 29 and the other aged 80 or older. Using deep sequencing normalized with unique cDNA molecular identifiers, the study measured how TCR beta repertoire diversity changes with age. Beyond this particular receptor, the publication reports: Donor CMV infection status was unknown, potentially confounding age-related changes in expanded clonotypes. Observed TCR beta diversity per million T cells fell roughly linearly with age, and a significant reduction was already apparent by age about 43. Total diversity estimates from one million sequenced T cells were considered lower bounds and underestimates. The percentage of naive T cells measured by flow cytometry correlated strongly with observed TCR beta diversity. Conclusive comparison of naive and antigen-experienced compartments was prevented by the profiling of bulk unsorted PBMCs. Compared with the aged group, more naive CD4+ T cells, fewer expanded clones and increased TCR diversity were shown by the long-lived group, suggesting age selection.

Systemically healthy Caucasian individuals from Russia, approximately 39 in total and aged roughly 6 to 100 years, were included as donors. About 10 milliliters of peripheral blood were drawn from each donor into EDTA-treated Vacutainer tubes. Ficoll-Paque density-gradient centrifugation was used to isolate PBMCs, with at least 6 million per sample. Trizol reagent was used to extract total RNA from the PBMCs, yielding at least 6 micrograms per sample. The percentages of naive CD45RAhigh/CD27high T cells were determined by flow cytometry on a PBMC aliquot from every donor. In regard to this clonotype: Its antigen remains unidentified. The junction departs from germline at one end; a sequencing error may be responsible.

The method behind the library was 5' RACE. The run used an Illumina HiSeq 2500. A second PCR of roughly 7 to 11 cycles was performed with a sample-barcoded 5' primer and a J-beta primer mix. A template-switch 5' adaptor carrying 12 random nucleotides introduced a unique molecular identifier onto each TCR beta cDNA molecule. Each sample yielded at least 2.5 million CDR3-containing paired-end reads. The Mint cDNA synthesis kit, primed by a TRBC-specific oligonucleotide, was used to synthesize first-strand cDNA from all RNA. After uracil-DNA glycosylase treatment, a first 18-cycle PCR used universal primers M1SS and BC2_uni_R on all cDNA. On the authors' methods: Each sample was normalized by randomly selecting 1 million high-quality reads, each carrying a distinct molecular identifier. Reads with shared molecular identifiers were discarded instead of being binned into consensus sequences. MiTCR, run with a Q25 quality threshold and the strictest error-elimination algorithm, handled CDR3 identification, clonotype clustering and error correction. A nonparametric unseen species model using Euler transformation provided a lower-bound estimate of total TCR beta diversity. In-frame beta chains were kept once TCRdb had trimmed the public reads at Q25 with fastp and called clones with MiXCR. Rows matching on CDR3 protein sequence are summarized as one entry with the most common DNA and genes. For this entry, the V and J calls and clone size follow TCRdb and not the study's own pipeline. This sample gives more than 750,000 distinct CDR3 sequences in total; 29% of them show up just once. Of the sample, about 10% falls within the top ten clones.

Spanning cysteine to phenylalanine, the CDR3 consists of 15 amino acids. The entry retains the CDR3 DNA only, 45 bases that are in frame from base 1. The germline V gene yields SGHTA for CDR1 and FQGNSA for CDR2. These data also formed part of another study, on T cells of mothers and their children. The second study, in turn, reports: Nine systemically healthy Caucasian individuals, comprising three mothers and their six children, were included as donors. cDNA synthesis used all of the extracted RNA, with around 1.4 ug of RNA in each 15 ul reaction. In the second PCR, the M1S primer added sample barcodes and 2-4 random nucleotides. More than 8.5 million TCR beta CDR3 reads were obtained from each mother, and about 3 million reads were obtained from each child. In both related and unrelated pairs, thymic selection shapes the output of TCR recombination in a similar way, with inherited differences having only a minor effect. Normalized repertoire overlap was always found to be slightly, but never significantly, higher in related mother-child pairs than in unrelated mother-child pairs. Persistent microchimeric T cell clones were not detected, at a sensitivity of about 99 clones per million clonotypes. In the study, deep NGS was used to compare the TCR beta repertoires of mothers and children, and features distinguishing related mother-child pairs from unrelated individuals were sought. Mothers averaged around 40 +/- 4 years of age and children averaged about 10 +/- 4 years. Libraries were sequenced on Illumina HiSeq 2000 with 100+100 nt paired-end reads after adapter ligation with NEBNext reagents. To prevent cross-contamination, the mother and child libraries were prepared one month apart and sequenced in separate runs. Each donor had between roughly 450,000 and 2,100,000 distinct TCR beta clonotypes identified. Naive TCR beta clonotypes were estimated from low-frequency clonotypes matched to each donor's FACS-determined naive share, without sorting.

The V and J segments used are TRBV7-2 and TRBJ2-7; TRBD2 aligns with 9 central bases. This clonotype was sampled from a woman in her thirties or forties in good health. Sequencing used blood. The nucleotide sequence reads TGTGCCAGCAGCCCGCCCGGGACTAGCTCCAACGAGCAGTACTTC. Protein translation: CASSPPGTSSNEQYF.